Shown below are 23 T cell receptor beta chains from a single sample sequenced in a study of radiotherapy plus CTLA-4 blockade in lung cancer. This table comes from immunoSEQ multiplex PCR, and its TCRdb copy is limited to in-frame clones, with some not included. The sample records 85,000 to 100,000 clones, around 72% being singletons. The source material was peripheral blood, sampled from a patient treated with radiotherapy plus ipilimumab. Source of these receptors: a human donor with non-small cell lung cancer that progressed on radiotherapy plus ipilimumab.

A single count supports this clone. This chain joins TRBV18 and TRBJ2-7, with D uncertain. The CDR3 has 17 amino acids. Germline V gene sequence: CDR1 KGHSH, CDR2 LQKENI. V lost 0 bases, J lost 3 bases, and 18 bases lay in between. CDR3 amino acids: CASSPPRTPGNLYEQYF. Written as DNA, the CDR3 is TGTGCCAGCTCACCACCGCGAACTCCTGGAAACCTCTACGAGCAGTACTTC.

The chain links TRBV20-1 to TRBJ2-1; D uncertain. CDR3 length equals 11 residues. V dropped 4 bases and J dropped 4 bases, with 5 bases sitting between them. CDR1 DFQATT and CDR2 SNEGSKA come from the germline V gene (reference sequence). CDR3 sequence reads: CSAKDYNEQFF. CDR3 DNA sequence: TGCAGTGCTAAAGATTACAATGAGCAGTTCTTC.

The V gene is TRBV27, the J gene TRBJ1-5, with D possibly TRBD1 on 6 matching bases. Germline values: CDR1 MNHEY, CDR2 SMNVEV (reference sequence). The CDR3 is made up of 13 amino acids. The V end lost 6 bases, the J end lost 7 bases, and 13 bases lay between the germline ends. The CDR3 bases are TGTGCCAGCAGGCTGGCAGGGGAACAGCCCCAGCATTTT. Translation: CASRLAGEQPQHF.

The chain is built from TRBV27 and TRBJ2-3; D could derive from TRBD1 or TRBD2 (8 bases each). The V gene's germline CDR1 is MNHEY and CDR2 SMNVEV (reference sequence). Trimming removed 5 bases at V and 2 bases at J, with 29 bases between. The CDR3 is 20 residues long. The DNA for the CDR3 is TGTGCCAGCAGTGCGACAGGGGCCGGACTAGCCGAGGGGATCACAGATACGCAGTATTTT. The encoded protein is CASSATGAGLAEGITDTQYF.

The chain combines TRBV2 with TRBJ2-1; D is undetermined. The CDR3 length is 16 residues. Between the trimmed V and J ends, which lost 2 bases and 0 bases, there was a span of 11 bases. Germline CDR1 SNHLY, CDR2 FYNNEI. The CDR3 loop is CASSEIGVSSYNEQFF. As DNA, the CDR3 is TGTGCCAGCAGTGAAATCGGTGTGAGCTCCTACAATGAGCAGTTCTTC.

V and J are TRBV5-1 and TRBJ2-2; D is unresolved. Trimming cost V 0 bases and J 0 bases, with 6 bases left between them. This CDR3 contains 15 residues. Germline CDR1 and CDR2: SGHRS and YFSETQ. The CDR3 sequence: CASSLDGPNTGELFF. The CDR3 nucleotides are TGCGCCAGCAGCTTGGACGGCCCGAACACCGGGGAGCTGTTTTTT. The variable domain in full, with the rest retrieved from reference TRBV5-1 and TRBJ2-2, is KAGVTQTPRYLIKTRGQQVTLSCSPISGHRSVSWYQQTPGQGLQFLFEYFSETQRNKGNFPGRFSGRQFSNSRSEMNVSTLELGDSALYLCASSLDGPNTGELFFGEGSRLTVL.

This sequence joins TRBV6-5 and TRBJ1-2; the D gene is possibly TRBD1 (6 bases). V shed 6 bases and J shed 3 bases, with 14 bases lying between them. The CDR3 consists of 14 residues. Germline V CDR1 and CDR2: MNHEY, SVGAGI. In DNA, the CDR3 is TGTGCCAGCAGCCACTACAGGGAACACTATGGCTACACCTTC. This gives the protein CASSHYREHYGYTF.

This chain joins TRBV19 and TRBJ2-1, with a possible D match to TRBD1 (6 bases). The CDR3 covers 13 residues. Germline CDR1 is LNHDA and CDR2 is SQIVND (reference sequence). V lost 5 bases, J lost 16 bases, and 21 bases lay in between. The CDR3: CASSSTGQTGRFF. DNA of the CDR3: TGTGCCAGTAGTTCCACCGGACAGACAGGCCGATTCTTC.

The chain employs TRBV27 and TRBJ2-7; unclear D gene. Germline CDR1 and CDR2: MNHEY and SMNVEV (reference sequence). CDR3 length: 12 residues. With 3 bases removed from V and 6 bases from J, the gap between germline ends came to 9 bases. Here the CDR3 DNA reads TGTGCCAGCAGTTTCCAAGACGGCGAGCAGTACTTC. It codes for CASSFQDGEQYF.

The chain recombines TRBV19 with TRBJ2-4; D tentatively reads TRBD1 or TRBD2 (6 bases each). This CDR3 spans 13 amino acids. Trimming shortened V by 2 bases and J by 8 bases, and 10 bases separated the two germline ends. The germline V gene has CDR1 LNHDA and CDR2 SQIVND (reference sequence). CDR3 region: CASSISRGHIQYF. CDR3 DNA: TGTGCCAGTAGTATAAGCCGGGGGCACATTCAGTACTTC.

This clone was seen once. The chain couples TRBV7-9 to TRBJ1-5; 7 bases agree with TRBD1. CDR3 size: 17 residues. With 6 bases clipped from V and 1 base from J, the junction kept 12 bases outside the gene matches. CDR1 and CDR2 from the germline V gene are SEHNR and FQNEAQ (reference sequence). The CDR3 DNA sequence: TGTGCCAGCAGTGCAGCTACAGGGGATGCAAGCAATCAGCCCCAGCATTTT. This sequence encodes CASSAATGDASNQPQHF.

V and J are TRBV9 and TRBJ2-1; 7 bases align to TRBD1. The CDR3 is made up of 15 amino acids. J lost 9 bases, V lost 1 base, and 10 bases had no gene match. The V gene's germline CDR1 is SGDLS and CDR2 YYNGEE. This CDR3 reads CASSVFQGEPGEQFF. Here the CDR3 DNA reads TGTGCCAGCAGCGTATTTCAGGGGGAGCCGGGTGAGCAGTTCTTC. Combining the CDR3 with reference TRBV9 and TRBJ2-1 gives the whole variable domain DSGVTQTPKHLITATGQRVTLRCSPRSGDLSVYWYQQSLDQGLQFLIQYYNGEERAKGNILERFSAQQFPDLHSELNLSSLELGDSALYFCASSVFQGEPGEQFFGPGTRLTVL.

The chain is built from TRBV10-3 and TRBJ1-6, with unresolved D. Germline values: CDR1 ENHRY, CDR2 SYGVKD. CDR3 length: 15 residues. V was trimmed by 4 bases and J by 6 bases, leaving 13 bases between them. CDR3 nucleotides: TGTGCCATCAGTGCAGGTGTAGGCCCTAATTCACCCCTCCACTTT. Amino acid sequence: CAISAGVGPNSPLHF.

This chain connects TRBV9 to TRBJ2-5, with D unresolved. Germline assignment: CDR1 SGDLS and CDR2 YYNGEE. The ends were cut back, 0 bases at V and 3 bases at J, with 6 bases in the middle. The CDR3 covers 13 residues. The CDR3: CASSVGVEETQYF. The DNA of the CDR3 is TGTGCCAGCAGCGTAGGGGTGGAAGAGACCCAGTACTTC.

The chain joins TRBV30 to TRBJ1-6; D call uncertain. CDR1 and CDR2 from the germline V gene are GTSNPN and SVGIG (reference sequence). Trimming cost V 4 bases and J 8 bases, with 12 bases left between them. This CDR3 is 13 amino acids long. DNA of the CDR3: TGTGCCTGGACCCTAAAGGGTGATTCACCCCTCCACTTT. It encodes CAWTLKGDSPLHF.

The CDR3 nucleotides are TGTGCCAGCTCACTTAACAGGGATTTCCTCTATGGCTACACCTTC. The encoded protein is CASSLNRDFLYGYTF. The gene calls are TRBV18 and TRBJ1-2, with a tentative D call TRBD1 (6 bases). The CDR3 runs 15 residues. The V end lost 4 bases, the J end lost 4 bases, and 16 bases lay between the germline ends. CDR1 KGHSH and CDR2 LQKENI come from the germline V gene.

The V gene is TRBV27, the J gene TRBJ2-5, with 10 nucleotides matching TRBD2. CDR3 size: 19 residues. Germline CDR1 MNHEY, CDR2 SMNVEV (reference sequence). V shed 3 bases and J 0 bases; nucleotides not matched to a gene: 13. The CDR3 sequence is CASSLRASGSRGNQETQYF. CDR3 sequence (DNA): TGTGCCAGCAGTTTGCGCGCTAGCGGGAGTAGGGGAAACCAAGAGACCCAGTACTTC.

The DNA for the CDR3 is TGTGCCAGCAGCCGACGACAGGGCTCCGGCGGCTACACCTTC. It specifies CASSRRQGSGGYTF. The chain joins TRBV6-5 to TRBJ1-2; 7 bases match TRBD1. Losses at the gene ends were 6 bases for V and 8 bases for J; bases not matched to a gene: 12. Germline values: CDR1 MNHEY, CDR2 SVGAGI. The CDR3 runs 14 residues.

The J gene is TRBJ2-7, the V gene TRBV6-5, with D tentatively TRBD1 or TRBD2 (5 bases each). Trimming shortened V by 0 bases and J by 3 bases, and 9 bases separated the two germline ends. CDR3 size: 14 residues. Germline loops: CDR1 MNHEY, CDR2 SVGAGI. The CDR3: CASSYSRGRYEQYF. DNA of the CDR3: TGTGCCAGCAGTTACTCCCGGGGCCGCTACGAGCAGTACTTC.

The V call is TRBV6-5, the J call TRBJ2-7; D is perhaps TRBD1 (6 bases). This CDR3 is built from 14 residues. Trimming shortened V by 2 bases and J by 1 base, and 9 bases separated the two germline ends. In germline, CDR1 is MNHEY, CDR2 SVGAGI. In DNA form, the CDR3 reads TGTGCCAGCAGTTACGGACAGTTTTCCTACGAGCAGTACTTC. Protein sequence: CASSYGQFSYEQYF.

The rearrangement uses TRBV7-3 and TRBJ2-5, with D hard to call. Germline V gives CDR1 SGHTA, CDR2 FQGTGA. V dropped 4 bases and J dropped 5 bases, with 11 bases sitting between them. The CDR3 extends over 13 amino acids. CDR3 in amino acids: CASSSGPGETQYF. The CDR3 DNA follows: TGTGCCAGCAGCTCGGGCCCCGGGGAGACCCAGTACTTC.

The chain couples TRBV7-9 to TRBJ1-2; 7 nucleotides align to TRBD1. V shed 3 bases and J 4 bases; nucleotides not matched to a gene: 5. CDR1 and CDR2 (germline): SEHNR, FQNEAQ (reference sequence). The CDR3 is 14 residues long. CDR3 residues: CASSFSQGGYGYTF. The CDR3 nucleotides are TGTGCCAGCAGCTTCTCTCAGGGGGGCTATGGCTACACCTTC.

The chain uses TRBV5-8 and TRBJ2-7, with a weak D call TRBD2 (5 bases). Germline V gives CDR1 SGHTS, CDR2 YDEGEE. V lost 0 bases, J lost 3 bases, and 13 bases lay in between. CDR3 length equals 15 residues. CDR3: CASSLVEGGRYEQYF. The CDR3 DNA sequence: TGTGCCAGCAGCTTGGTCGAGGGCGGGCGCTACGAGCAGTACTTC.